A selection of T cell receptor beta chains follows, all from one sample in a study of shared clonotypes between healthy human individuals. Assay: immunoSEQ multiplex PCR; the TCRdb copy retains only in-frame clones and omits some. This sample carries a few million clones, approximately 92% of them seen once, and the ten largest clones take around 0.14%. Material: naive CD4+ T cells sorted from blood. The origin of the receptors is a man between 18 and 29 years old in good health. Each CDR3 is given with its conserved first and last residue. Size values are once, few and many counts, or a class for expanded clones, and some rows have none.

clone_size v_call cdr3_aa
NA TRBV18 CASSRLGETQYF
NA TRBV10-3 CATQIPGALNQPQHF
NA TRBV19 CASSIEGADTEAFF
NA TRBV5-1 CASSLRGGASDTQYF
NA TRBV7-9 CASSLGRGPDTQYF
NA TRBV6-6 CASGGTEGGYTF
NA TRBV5-1 CASSLAGANTGELFF
NA TRBV7-9 CASSSLGDRPLNEKLFF
NA TRBV11-2 CASSLTSAQETQYF
once TRBV28 CASGNKDRAHGYTF
NA TRBV2 CASSGDRGNQPQHF
NA TRBV19 CASSSLGTATGEQYF
NA TRBV28 CASSVGGKGALGTQYF
NA TRBV7-2 CASRQSSYEQYF
NA TRBV5-1 CASRRVSGAYEQYF
NA TRBV11-2 CASSLLMTSDYNEQFF
NA TRBV2 CASSERGYGYTF
once TRBV6-5 CASSSGAGGYGYTF
NA TRBV19 CASSTLERTGGYQPQHF
NA TRBV7-9 CASSLRTLQETQYF
NA TRBV21-1 CASSTGRESNQPQHF
NA TRBV7-2 CASSRNSGRVYNEQFF
NA TRBV28 CASSPSGRRGKLFF
NA TRBV6-6 CASNGQGATEAFF
NA TRBV5-6 CASSLNDWRDNSPLHF
NA TRBV9 CASSPGQGGTDTQYF
NA TRBV30 CAWSVRDRGSGQYF
NA TRBV18 CASSPGLPPNIQYF
NA TRBV7-2 CASSFIGGETQYF
NA TRBV19 CASSFTGQSYEQYF
once TRBV19 CASSPGQVDTQYF
NA TRBV7-2 CASTTPRGTSGSRGNEQFF
NA TRBV19 CASSPPDLETQYF
NA TRBV19 CASSTPKGKLFF
NA TRBV7-9 CASSLALGAGETQYF
once TRBV7-2 CASSLTGGSTDTQYF
NA TRBV19 CASGHSSSYEQYF
NA TRBV6-5 CASSLNRAQDSPLHF
NA TRBV6-6 CASTRTSGRATDTQYF
NA TRBV5-4 CASRSGRQETQYF
NA TRBV4-1 CASSQSTGMSNQPQHF
NA TRBV5-4 CASSLGASGNEQYF
NA TRBV18 CASSQKTDYNEQFF
NA TRBV7-6 CASSPRQVSGLAGVNEQFF
NA TRBV6-1 CASSQAYEQYF
NA TRBV7-2 CASSLAGTNTGELFF
NA TRBV6-5 CASSYGASGRYNEQFF
NA TRBV7-9 CASSLGDRSIRNEQFF
NA TRBV20-1 CSAARYDTIYF
NA TRBV11-2 CASSSWTVMNTEAFF
NA TRBV7-9 CASSLFLTGGAQETQYF
NA TRBV6-1 CASTETGPLNSPLHF
NA TRBV6-4 CASSDGTVGRDEQFF
once TRBV4-3 CASSQDLRWSSYNEQFF
NA TRBV7-9 CASSLAPGETQYF